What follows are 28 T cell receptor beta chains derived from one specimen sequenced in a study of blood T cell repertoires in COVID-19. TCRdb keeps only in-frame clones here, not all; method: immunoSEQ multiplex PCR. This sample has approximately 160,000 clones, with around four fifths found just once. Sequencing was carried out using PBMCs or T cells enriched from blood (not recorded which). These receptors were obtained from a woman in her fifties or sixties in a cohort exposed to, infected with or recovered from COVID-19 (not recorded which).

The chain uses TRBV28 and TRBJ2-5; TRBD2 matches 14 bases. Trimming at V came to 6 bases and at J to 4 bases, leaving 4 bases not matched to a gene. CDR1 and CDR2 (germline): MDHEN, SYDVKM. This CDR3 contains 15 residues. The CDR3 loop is CASRTSGRALETQYF. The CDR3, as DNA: TGTGCCAGCAGGACTAGCGGGAGGGCCTTAGAGACCCAGTACTTC.

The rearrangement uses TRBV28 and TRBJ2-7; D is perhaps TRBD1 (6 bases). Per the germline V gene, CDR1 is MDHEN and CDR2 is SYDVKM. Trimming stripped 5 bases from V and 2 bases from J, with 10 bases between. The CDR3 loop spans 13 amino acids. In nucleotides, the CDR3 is TGTGCCAGCAGTAAGACAGGACCCTACGAGCAGTACTTC. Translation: CASSKTGPYEQYF.

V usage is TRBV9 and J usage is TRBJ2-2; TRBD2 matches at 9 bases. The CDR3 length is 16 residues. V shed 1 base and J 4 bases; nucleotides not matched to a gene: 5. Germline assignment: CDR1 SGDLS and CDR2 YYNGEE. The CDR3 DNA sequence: TGTGCCAGCAGCGTACTTAGCGGGAGCCCCACCGGGGAGCTGTTTTTT. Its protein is CASSVLSGSPTGELFF. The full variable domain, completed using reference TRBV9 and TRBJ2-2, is DSGVTQTPKHLITATGQRVTLRCSPRSGDLSVYWYQQSLDQGLQFLIQYYNGEERAKGNILERFSAQQFPDLHSELNLSSLELGDSALYFCASSVLSGSPTGELFFGEGSRLTVL.

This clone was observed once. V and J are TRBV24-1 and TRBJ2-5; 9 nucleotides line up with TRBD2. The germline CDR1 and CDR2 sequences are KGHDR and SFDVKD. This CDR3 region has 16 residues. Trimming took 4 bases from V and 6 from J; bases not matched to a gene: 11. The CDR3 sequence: CATSDPSGTSLQTQYF. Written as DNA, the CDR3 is TGTGCCACCAGTGACCCGTCAGGGACTAGCCTGCAGACCCAGTACTTC.

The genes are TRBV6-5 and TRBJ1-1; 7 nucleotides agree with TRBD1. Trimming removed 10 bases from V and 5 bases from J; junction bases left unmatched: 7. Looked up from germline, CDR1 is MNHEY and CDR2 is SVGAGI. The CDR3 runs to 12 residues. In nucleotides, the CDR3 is TGTGCCACACGGACAGGCGCGACTGAAGCTTTCTTT. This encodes CATRTGATEAFF.

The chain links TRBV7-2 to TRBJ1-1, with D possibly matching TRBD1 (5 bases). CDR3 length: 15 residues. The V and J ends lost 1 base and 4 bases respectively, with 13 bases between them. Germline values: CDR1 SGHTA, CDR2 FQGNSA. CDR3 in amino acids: CASSLGGGASTEAFF. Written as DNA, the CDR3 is TGTGCCAGCAGCTTAGGGGGGGGTGCGAGCACTGAAGCTTTCTTT. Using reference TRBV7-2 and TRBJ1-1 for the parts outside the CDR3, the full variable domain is GAGVSQSPSNKVTEKGKDVELRCDPISGHTALYWYRQSLGQGLEFLIYFQGNSAPDKSGLPSDRFSAERTGGSVSTLTIQRTQQEDSAVYLCASSLGGGASTEAFFGQGTRLTVV.

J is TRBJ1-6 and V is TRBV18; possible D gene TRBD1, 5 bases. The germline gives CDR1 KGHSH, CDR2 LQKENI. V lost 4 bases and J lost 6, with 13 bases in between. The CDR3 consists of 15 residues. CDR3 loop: CASSQTGPLNSPLHF. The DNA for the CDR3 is TGTGCCAGCTCACAAACAGGACCTCTTAATTCACCCCTCCACTTT.

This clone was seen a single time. The CDR3 sequence: CASAFDRLNTEAFF. CDR3 nucleotides: TGTGCCAGCGCTTTCGACAGATTGAACACTGAAGCTTTCTTT. The gene calls are TRBV3-1 (or the pseudogene TRBV3-2) and TRBJ1-1, with D perhaps matching TRBD1 (5 bases). The CDR3 extends over 14 amino acids. V was cut by 8 bases and J by 0 bases, with 13 bases left in between. CDR1 and CDR2 from the germline V gene are LGHDT and YNNKEL (reference sequence).

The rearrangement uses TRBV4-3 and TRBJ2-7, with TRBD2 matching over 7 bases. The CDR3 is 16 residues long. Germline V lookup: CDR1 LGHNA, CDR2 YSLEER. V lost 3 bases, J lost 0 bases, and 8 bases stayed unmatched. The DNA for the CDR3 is TGCGCCAGCAGCCAGGGCGGGGGTACCCTCTCCTACGAGCAGTACTTC. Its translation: CASSQGGGTLSYEQYF.

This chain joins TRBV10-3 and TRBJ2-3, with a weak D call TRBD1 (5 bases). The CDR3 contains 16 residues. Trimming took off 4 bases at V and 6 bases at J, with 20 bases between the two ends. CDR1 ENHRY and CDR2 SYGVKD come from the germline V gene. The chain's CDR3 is CAISVSGQPTSDTQYF. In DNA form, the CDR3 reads TGTGCCATCAGTGTCTCCGGACAACCGACATCTGATACGCAGTATTTT.

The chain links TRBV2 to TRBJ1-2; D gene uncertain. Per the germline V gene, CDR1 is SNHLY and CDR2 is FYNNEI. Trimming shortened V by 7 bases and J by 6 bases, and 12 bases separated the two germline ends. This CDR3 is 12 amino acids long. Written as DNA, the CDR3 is TGTGCCAGCAACCCTTTAGCTGATGGCTACACCTTC. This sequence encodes CASNPLADGYTF.

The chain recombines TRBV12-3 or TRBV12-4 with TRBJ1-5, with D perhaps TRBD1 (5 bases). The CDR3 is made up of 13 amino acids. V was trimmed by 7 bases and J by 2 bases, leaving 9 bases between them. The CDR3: CASMQGGNQPQHF. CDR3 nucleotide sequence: TGTGCCAGCATGCAGGGTGGCAATCAGCCCCAGCATTTT.

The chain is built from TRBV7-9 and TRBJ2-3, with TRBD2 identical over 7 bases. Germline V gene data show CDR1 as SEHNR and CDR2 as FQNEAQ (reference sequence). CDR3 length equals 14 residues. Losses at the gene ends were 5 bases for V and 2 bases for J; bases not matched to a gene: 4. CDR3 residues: CASSASGYTDTQYF. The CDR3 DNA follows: TGTGCCAGCAGCGCTAGCGGTTACACAGATACGCAGTATTTT.

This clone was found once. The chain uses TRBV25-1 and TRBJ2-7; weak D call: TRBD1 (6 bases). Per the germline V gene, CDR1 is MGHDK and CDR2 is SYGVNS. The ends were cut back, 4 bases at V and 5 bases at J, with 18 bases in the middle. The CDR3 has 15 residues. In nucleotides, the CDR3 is TGTGCCAGCAGTGGATGGGAGAGACAGGCCGACGAGCAGTACTTC. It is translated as CASSGWERQADEQYF.

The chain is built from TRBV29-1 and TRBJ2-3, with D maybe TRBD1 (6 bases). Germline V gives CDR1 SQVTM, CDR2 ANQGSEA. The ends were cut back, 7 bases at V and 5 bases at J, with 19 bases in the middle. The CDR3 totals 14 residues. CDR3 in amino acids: CSGRPGQLRDTQYF. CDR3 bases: TGCAGCGGTAGGCCGGGACAACTGCGAGATACGCAGTATTTT.

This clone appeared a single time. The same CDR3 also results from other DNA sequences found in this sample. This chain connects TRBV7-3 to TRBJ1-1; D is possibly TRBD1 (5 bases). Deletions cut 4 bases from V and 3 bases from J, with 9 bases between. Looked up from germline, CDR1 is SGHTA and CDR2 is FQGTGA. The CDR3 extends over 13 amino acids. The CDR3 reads CASSSPGYTEAFF. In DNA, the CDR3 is TGTGCCAGCAGCTCACCAGGGTACACTGAAGCTTTCTTT. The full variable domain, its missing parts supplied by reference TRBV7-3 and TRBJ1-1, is GAGVSQTPSNKVTEKGKYVELRCDPISGHTALYWYRQSLGQGPEFLIYFQGTGAADDSGLPNDRFFAVRPEGSVSTLKIQRTERGDSAVYLCASSSPGYTEAFFGQGTRLTVV.

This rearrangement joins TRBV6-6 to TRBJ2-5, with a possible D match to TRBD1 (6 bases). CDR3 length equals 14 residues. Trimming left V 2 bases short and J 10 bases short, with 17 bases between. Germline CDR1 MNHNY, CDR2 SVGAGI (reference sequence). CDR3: CASSYQYPRDNQYF. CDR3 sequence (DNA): TGTGCCAGCAGTTACCAATATCCCCGGGACAACCAGTACTTC.

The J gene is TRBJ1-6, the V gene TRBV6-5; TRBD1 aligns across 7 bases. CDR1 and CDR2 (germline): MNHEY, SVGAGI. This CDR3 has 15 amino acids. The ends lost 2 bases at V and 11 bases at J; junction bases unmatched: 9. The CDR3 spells CASSYDKPGGPPLHF. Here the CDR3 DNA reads TGTGCCAGCAGTTACGATAAACCAGGGGGACCACCCCTCCACTTT.

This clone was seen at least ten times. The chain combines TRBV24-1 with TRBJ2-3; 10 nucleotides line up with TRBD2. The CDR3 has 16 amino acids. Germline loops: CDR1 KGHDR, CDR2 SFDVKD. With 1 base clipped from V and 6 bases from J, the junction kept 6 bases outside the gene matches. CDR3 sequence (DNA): TGTGCCACCAGTGATTTTGGGACTAGCGTCAGGGATACGCAGTATTTT. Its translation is CATSDFGTSVRDTQYF.

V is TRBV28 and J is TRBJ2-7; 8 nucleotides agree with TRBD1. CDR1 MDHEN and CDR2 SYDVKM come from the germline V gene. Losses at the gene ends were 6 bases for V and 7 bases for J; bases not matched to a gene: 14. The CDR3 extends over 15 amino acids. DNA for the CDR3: TGTGCCAGCAGCTTACAGGGGGAACCTATCGAAGAGCAGTACTTC. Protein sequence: CASSLQGEPIEEQYF.

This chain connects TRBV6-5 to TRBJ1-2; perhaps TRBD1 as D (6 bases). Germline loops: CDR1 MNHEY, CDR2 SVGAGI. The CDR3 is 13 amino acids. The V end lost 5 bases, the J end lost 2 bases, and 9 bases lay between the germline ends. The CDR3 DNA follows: TGTGCCAGCAGTCTAACAGGGAACTATGGCTACACCTTC. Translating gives CASSLTGNYGYTF.

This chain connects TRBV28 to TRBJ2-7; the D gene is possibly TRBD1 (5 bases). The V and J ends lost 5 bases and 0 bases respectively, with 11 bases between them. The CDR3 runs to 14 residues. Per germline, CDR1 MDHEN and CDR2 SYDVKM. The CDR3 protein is CASSRMTDSYEQYF. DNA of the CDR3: TGTGCCAGCAGTCGAATGACAGACTCCTACGAGCAGTACTTC. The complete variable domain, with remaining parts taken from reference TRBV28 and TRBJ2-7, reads DVKVTQSSRYLVKRTGEKVFLECVQDMDHENMFWYRQDPGLGLRLIYFSYDVKMKEKGDIPEGYSVSREKKERFSLILESASTNQTSMYLCASSRMTDSYEQYFGPGTRLTVT.

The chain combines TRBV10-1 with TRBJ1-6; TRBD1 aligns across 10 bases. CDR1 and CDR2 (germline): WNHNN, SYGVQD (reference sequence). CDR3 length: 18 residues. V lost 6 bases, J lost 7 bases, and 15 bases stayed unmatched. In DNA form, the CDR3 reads TGCGCCAGCAGAACCGGGACAGGGGCCCATCTTCTAAATTCACCCCTCCACTTT. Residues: CASRTGTGAHLLNSPLHF.

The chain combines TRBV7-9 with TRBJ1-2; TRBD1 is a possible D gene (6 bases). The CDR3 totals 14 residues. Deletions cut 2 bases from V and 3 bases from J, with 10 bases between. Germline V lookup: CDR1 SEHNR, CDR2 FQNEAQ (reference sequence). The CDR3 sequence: CASSLSDRDYGYTF. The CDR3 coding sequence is TGTGCCAGCAGCTTATCGGACAGAGACTATGGCTACACCTTC.

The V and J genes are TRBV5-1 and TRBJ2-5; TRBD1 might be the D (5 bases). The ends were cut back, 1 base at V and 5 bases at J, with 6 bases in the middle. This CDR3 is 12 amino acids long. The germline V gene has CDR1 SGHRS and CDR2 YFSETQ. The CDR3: CASSLQGETQYF. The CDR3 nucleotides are TGCGCCAGCAGCTTGCAGGGTGAGACCCAGTACTTC.

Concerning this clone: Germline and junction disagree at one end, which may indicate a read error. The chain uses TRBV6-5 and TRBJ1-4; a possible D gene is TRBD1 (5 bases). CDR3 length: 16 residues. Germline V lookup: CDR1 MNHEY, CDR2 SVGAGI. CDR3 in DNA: TGTGCCAGCAGTTACTCGGCGAGTGGGACTACTGAAAAACTGTTTTTT. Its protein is CASSYSASGTTEKLFF.

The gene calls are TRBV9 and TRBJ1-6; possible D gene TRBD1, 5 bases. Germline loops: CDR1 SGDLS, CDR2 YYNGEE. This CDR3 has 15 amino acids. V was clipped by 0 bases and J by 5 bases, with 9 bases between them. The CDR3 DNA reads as TGTGCCAGCAGCGTAGCCGGGGGAGATAATTCACCCCTCCACTTT. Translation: CASSVAGGDNSPLHF.

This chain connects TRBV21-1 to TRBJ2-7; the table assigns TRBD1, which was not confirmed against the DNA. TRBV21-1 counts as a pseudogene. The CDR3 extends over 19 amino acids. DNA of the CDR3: TGTGCCAGCAGCAAATTGGGCGAGTCTGGGGACAGGGGACGCCACGAGCAGTACTTC. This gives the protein CASSKLGESGDRGRHEQYF.